The next 16 T cell receptor beta chains were all read from a single sample in a study of OX40 agonist ivuxolimab in advanced cancers. Assay used: immunoSEQ multiplex PCR; TCRdb lists only in-frame clones, some missing. The sample yields under 25,000 clones, about 70% seen once. Sample: CD4+ or CD8+ T cells sorted from blood, taken in a trial of the OX40 agonist ivuxolimab. All receptors derive from an adult with an advanced solid tumor such as melanoma, head and neck, liver or kidney cancer.

In this sample, this clone turned up a few times. This rearrangement joins TRBV28 to TRBJ2-5; 7 bases fit TRBD1. Trimming cost V 2 bases and J 4 bases; bases outside gene matches: 7. The CDR3 is made up of 15 amino acids. Germline CDR1 reads MDHEN; CDR2 reads SYDVKM. The CDR3 bases are TGTGCCAGCAGTTTAAAGACAGGGATCGGAGAGACCCAGTACTTC. This sequence encodes CASSLKTGIGETQYF.

Only a few counts were recorded for this clone. The chain has TRBV2 and TRBJ2-1, with D unresolved. V lost 4 bases to trimming and J lost 0 bases, with 7 bases between them. Germline values: CDR1 SNHLY, CDR2 FYNNEI. The CDR3 consists of 14 residues. The CDR3 loop reads CASSGPTSYNEQFF. The CDR3 DNA is TGTGCCAGCAGTGGACCGACCTCCTACAATGAGCAGTTCTTC.

This clone has only a few counts. The chain is built from TRBV27 and TRBJ1-1; maybe TRBD1 (6 bases). CDR1 and CDR2 (germline): MNHEY, SMNVEV (reference sequence). This CDR3 comprises 13 residues. V lost 6 bases and J lost 0, with 8 bases in between. The CDR3 here is CASRQGLNTEAFF. As DNA, the CDR3 is TGTGCCAGCAGACAGGGCCTGAACACTGAAGCTTTCTTT.

This clone was observed a few times. This chain joins TRBV6-5 and TRBJ1-5, with D unclear. CDR1 is MNHEY and CDR2 is SVGAGI in the germline V gene. The CDR3 has 12 amino acids. The V end was cut by 5 bases, the J end by 4 bases, with 6 bases between. The CDR3 DNA reads TGTGCCAGCAGTGCCCATAATCAGCCCCAGCATTTT. Translating it yields CASSAHNQPQHF.

The V and J genes are TRBV4-2 and TRBJ1-2; unclear D gene. Trimming left V 1 base short and J 4 bases short, with 13 bases between. Germline CDR1 LGHNA, CDR2 YNFKEQ. The CDR3 runs to 15 residues. CDR3 amino acids: CASSQVDPMGYGYTF. The CDR3 DNA follows: TGTGCCAGCAGCCAAGTTGACCCTATGGGCTATGGCTACACCTTC.

V usage is TRBV28 and J usage is TRBJ1-3; 8 nucleotides align to TRBD1. Germline CDR1 MDHEN, CDR2 SYDVKM. V shed 2 bases and J 7 bases; nucleotides not matched to a gene: 4. The CDR3 is 14 residues long. The CDR3 region has the DNA TGTGCCAGCAGTTTAACAGGGGGGGACAACACCATATATTTT. It translates to CASSLTGGDNTIYF.

The rearrangement links TRBV4-2 to TRBJ1-1; D is unclear. V lost 5 bases and J 3 bases, leaving 7 bases between the germline ends. Germline V gene data show CDR1 as LGHNA and CDR2 as YNFKEQ. This CDR3 spans 12 amino acids. CDR3 protein: CASSEGYTEAFF. In DNA, the CDR3 is TGTGCCAGCAGCGAGGGTTACACTGAAGCTTTCTTT.

The chain links TRBV19 to TRBJ2-1; TRBD2 agrees at 10 bases. Per germline, CDR1 LNHDA and CDR2 SQIVND (reference sequence). J was trimmed by 9 bases and V by 4 bases; bases with no gene match: 6. This CDR3 has 14 amino acids. CDR3 bases: TGTGCCAGTAGTACCTCTTCTAGCGGGGGTGAGCAGTTCTTC. Residues: CASSTSSSGGEQFF.

This clone was counted only a few times. The junction departs from germline at one end; a sequencing error may be responsible. V usage is TRBV11-3 and J usage is TRBJ2-2, with TRBD1 as a possible D gene (6 bases). Germline CDR1 is SGHNT and CDR2 is YENEEA. There are 15 residues in the CDR3. The CDR3 is CASSKFQGNAGELFF. CDR3 nucleotide sequence: TGTGCCAGCAGCAAATTTCAGGGGAACGCCGGGGAGCTGTTTTTT.

This clone is labeled large. The rearrangement links TRBV27 to TRBJ1-5; D might be TRBD1 (5 bases). The CDR3 has 14 amino acids. CDR1 is MNHEY, CDR2 SMNVEV, per germline (reference sequence). Trimming removed 2 bases at V and 3 bases at J, with 8 bases between. DNA for the CDR3: TGTGCCAGCAGTTTAGCGGGGGACAATCAGCCCCAGCATTTT. Its translation is CASSLAGDNQPQHF.

The chain has TRBV6-1 and TRBJ2-7, with TRBD1 matching 8 bases. The V gene end was trimmed by 7 bases and the J gene end by 5 bases; junction bases not matched to a gene: 13. CDR3 length: 15 amino acids. In germline, CDR1 is MNHNS, CDR2 SASEGT. The DNA of the CDR3 is TGTGCCAGCACCACCGGTTGGACAGGGAACGACGAGCAGTACTTC. This sequence encodes CASTTGWTGNDEQYF.

This clone was counted only a few times. The V and J genes are TRBV11-2 and TRBJ2-1; 12 bases map to TRBD2. The V gene end was trimmed by 3 bases and the J gene end by 8 bases; junction bases not matched to a gene: 14. This CDR3 is built from 18 residues. In germline, CDR1 is SGHAT, CDR2 FQNNGV. CDR3 in DNA: TGTGCCAGCAGCTTGGACTCCGGGGGGACTAGCGGGTGGGATGAGCAGTTCTTC. Its translation is CASSLDSGGTSGWDEQFF.

The chain couples TRBV14 to TRBJ1-1; TRBD1 might be the D (5 bases). V gave up 0 bases and J gave up 5 bases, with 16 bases separating them. Looked up from germline, CDR1 is SGHDN and CDR2 is FVKESK. The CDR3 contains 16 residues. This chain's CDR3 is CASSQDSNRWGTEAFF. The CDR3 DNA reads TGTGCCAGCAGCCAAGATTCTAACAGGTGGGGGACTGAAGCTTTCTTT.

The rearrangement joins TRBV6-5 to TRBJ2-5; maybe TRBD2 (7 bases). CDR3 size: 14 residues. Trimming removed 2 bases from V and 4 bases from J, with 11 bases in between. Germline-derived CDR1 and CDR2 are MNHEY and SVGAGI. Here the CDR3 reads CASSYGGGRETQYF. The CDR3 nucleotides read TGTGCCAGCAGTTACGGGGGGGGGCGAGAGACCCAGTACTTC.

The genes are TRBV4-1 and TRBJ1-3; D call uncertain. With 4 bases removed from V and 3 bases from J, the gap between germline ends came to 10 bases. The germline gives CDR1 MGHRA, CDR2 YSYEKL. This CDR3 contains 14 residues. The CDR3 DNA reads TGCGCCAGCAGCCCTCGTTTAGGTGGAAACACCATATATTTT. Protein: CASSPRLGGNTIYF.

V gene TRBV5-6 combines with J gene TRBJ2-1; D gene ambiguous. The CDR3 has 12 amino acids. CDR1 SGHDT and CDR2 YYEEEE come from the germline V gene. Trimming took off 0 bases at V and 5 bases at J, with 3 bases between the two ends. The CDR3 DNA follows: TGTGCCAGCAGCTTGGTCGACAATGAGCAGTTCTTC. Translation gives CASSLVDNEQFF. Together with reference TRBV5-6 and TRBJ2-1, the CDR3 gives the full variable domain: DAGVTQSPTHLIKTRGQQVTLRCSPKSGHDTVSWYQQALGQGPQFIFQYYEEEERQRGNFPDRFSGHQFPNYSSELNVNALLLGDSALYLCASSLVDNEQFFGPGTRLTVL.